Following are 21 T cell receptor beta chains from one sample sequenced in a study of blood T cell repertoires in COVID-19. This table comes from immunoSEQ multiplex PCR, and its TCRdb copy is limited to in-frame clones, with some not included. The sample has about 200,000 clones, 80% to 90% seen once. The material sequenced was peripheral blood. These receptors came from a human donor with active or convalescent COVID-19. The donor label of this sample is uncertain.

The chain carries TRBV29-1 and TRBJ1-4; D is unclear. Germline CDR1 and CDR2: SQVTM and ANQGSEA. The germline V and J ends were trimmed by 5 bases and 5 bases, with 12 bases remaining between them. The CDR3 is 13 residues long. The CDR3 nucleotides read TGCAGCGTTATAAGGACGGGGAATGAAAAACTGTTTTTT. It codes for CSVIRTGNEKLFF. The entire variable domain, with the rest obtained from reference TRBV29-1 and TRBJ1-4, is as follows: SAVISQKPSRDICQRGTSLTIQCQVDSQVTMMFWYRQQPGQSLTLIATANQGSEATYESGFVIDKFPISRPNLTFSTLTVSNMSPEDSSIYLCSVIRTGNEKLFFGSGTQLSVL.

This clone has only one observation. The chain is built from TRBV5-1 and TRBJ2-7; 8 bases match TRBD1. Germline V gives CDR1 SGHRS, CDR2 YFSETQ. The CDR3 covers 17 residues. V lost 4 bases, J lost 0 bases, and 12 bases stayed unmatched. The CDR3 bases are TGCGCCAGCAGCATCTACTGGGACAGGACCTTCTCCTACGAGCAGTACTTC. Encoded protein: CASSIYWDRTFSYEQYF.

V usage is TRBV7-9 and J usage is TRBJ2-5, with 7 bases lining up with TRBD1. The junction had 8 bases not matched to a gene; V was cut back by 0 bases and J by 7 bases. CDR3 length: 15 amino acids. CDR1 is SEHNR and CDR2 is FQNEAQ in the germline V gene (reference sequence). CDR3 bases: TGTGCCAGCAGCTTAGCAGGGGGCGTAATCGGGACCCAGTACTTC. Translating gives CASSLAGGVIGTQYF.

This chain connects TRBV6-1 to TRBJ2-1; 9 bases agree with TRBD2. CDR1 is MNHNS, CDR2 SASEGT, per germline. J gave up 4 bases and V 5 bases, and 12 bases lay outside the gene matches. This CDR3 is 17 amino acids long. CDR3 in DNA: TGTGCCAGCAGTAAAGGTTCGTCTAGCGGGGTTTACAATGAGCAGTTCTTC. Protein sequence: CASSKGSSSGVYNEQFF.

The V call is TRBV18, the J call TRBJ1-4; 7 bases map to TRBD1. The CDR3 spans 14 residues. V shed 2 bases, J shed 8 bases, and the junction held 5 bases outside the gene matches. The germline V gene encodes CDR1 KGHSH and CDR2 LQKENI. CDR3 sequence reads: CASSPGQVGEKLFF. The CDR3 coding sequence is TGTGCCAGCTCACCAGGACAGGTTGGGGAAAAACTGTTTTTT.

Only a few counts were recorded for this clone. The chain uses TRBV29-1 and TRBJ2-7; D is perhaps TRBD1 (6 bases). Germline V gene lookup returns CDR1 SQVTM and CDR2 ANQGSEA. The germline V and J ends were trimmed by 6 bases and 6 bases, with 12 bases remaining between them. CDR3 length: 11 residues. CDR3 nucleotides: TGCAGCGTACATTTCAGGGGCGAGCAGTACTTC. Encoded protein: CSVHFRGEQYF.

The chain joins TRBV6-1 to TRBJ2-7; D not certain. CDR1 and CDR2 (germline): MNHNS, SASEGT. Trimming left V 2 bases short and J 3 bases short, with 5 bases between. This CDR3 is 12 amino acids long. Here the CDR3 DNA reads TGTGCCAGCAGTGAATCAGGCTACGAGCAGTACTTC. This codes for CASSESGYEQYF.

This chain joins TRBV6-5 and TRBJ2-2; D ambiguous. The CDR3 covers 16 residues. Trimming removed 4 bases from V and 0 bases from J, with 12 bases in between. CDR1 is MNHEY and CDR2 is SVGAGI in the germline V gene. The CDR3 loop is CASSLHSFANTGELFF. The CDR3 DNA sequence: TGTGCCAGCAGTTTGCACTCGTTCGCGAACACCGGGGAGCTGTTTTTT.

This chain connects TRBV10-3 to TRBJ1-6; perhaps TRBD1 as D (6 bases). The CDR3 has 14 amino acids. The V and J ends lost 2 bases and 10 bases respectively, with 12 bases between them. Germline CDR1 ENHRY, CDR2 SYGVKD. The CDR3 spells CAISEGRGGSPLHF. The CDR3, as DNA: TGTGCCATCAGTGAGGGCAGGGGTGGGTCACCCCTCCACTTT.

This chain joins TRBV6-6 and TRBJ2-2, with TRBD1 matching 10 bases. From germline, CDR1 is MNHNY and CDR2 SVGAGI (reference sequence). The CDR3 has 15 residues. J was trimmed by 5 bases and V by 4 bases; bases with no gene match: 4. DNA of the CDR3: TGTGCCAGCAGTTTTAGGACAGGGGGAACCGGGGAGCTGTTTTTT. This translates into CASSFRTGGTGELFF.

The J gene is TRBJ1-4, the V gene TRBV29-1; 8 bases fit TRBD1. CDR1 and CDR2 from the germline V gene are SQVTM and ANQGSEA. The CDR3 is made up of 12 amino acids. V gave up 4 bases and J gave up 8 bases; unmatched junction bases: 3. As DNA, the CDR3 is TGCAGCGTTGGACAGGGGAACGAAAAACTGTTTTTT. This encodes CSVGQGNEKLFF. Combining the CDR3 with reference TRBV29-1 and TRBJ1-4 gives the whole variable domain SAVISQKPSRDICQRGTSLTIQCQVDSQVTMMFWYRQQPGQSLTLIATANQGSEATYESGFVIDKFPISRPNLTFSTLTVSNMSPEDSSIYLCSVGQGNEKLFFGSGTQLSVL.

The CDR3 protein is CASRRDSQETQYF. The CDR3 bases are TGTGCCAGCAGGCGGGACAGTCAAGAGACCCAGTACTTC. V is TRBV5-4 and J is TRBJ2-5, with a possible D match to TRBD1 (7 bases). The CDR3 totals 13 residues. Germline CDR1 reads SGHNT; CDR2 reads YYREEE (reference sequence). Trimming shortened V by 5 bases and J by 2 bases, and 10 bases separated the two germline ends.

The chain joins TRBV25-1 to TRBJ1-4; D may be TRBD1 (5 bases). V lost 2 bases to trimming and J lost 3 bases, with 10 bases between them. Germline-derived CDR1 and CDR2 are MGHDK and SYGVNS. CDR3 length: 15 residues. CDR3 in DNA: TGTGCCAGCAGTGAACCGGACATTCCTAATGAAAAACTGTTTTTT. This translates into CASSEPDIPNEKLFF.

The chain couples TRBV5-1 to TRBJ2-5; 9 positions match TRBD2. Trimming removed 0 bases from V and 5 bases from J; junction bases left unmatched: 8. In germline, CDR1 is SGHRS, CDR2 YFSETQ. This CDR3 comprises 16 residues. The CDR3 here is CASSLGASGIYETQYF. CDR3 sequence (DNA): TGCGCCAGCAGCTTGGGGGCTAGCGGGATATATGAGACCCAGTACTTC. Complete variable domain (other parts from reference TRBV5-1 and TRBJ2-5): KAGVTQTPRYLIKTRGQQVTLSCSPISGHRSVSWYQQTPGQGLQFLFEYFSETQRNKGNFPGRFSGRQFSNSRSEMNVSTLELGDSALYLCASSLGASGIYETQYFGPGTRLLVL.

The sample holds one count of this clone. Here the CDR3 DNA reads TGTGCCAGCAGCTCGGACTGGTCCTACGAGCAGTACTTC. This codes for CASSSDWSYEQYF. The genes are TRBV7-6 and TRBJ2-7, with D tentatively TRBD2 (5 bases). V was shortened by 4 bases and J by 1 base, with 8 bases between the two germline ends. This CDR3 is built from 13 residues. Germline V CDR1 and CDR2: SGHVS, FNYEAQ.

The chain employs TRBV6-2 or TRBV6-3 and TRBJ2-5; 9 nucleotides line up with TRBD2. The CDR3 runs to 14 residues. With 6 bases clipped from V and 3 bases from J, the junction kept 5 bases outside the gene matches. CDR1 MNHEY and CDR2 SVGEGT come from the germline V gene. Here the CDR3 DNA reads TGTGCCAGCAGCCACGGACTAGCGAAAGAGACCCAGTACTTC. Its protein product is CASSHGLAKETQYF.

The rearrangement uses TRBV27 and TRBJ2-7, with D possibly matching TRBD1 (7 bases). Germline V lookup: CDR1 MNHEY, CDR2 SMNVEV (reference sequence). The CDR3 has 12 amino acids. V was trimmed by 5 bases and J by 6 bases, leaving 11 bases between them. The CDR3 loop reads CASSPQGGEQYF. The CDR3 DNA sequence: TGTGCCAGCAGTCCCCAGGGGGGCGAGCAGTACTTC.

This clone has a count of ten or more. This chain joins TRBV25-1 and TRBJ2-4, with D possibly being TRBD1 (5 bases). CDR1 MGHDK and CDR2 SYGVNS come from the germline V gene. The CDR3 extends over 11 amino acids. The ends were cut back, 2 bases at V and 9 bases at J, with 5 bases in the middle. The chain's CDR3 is CASSERGIQYF. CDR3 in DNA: TGTGCCAGCAGTGAAAGGGGCATTCAGTACTTC.

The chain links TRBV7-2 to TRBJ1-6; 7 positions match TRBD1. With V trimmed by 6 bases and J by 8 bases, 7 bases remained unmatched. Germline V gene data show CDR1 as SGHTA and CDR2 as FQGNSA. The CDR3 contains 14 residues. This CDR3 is CASSSTGVYSPLHF. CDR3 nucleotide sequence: TGTGCCAGCAGTTCCACAGGGGTGTATTCACCCCTCCACTTT.

This CDR3 reads CASSSRWANTEAFF. The DNA of the CDR3 is TGTGCCAGCAGTTCCCGATGGGCGAACACTGAAGCTTTCTTT. This chain uses TRBV28 with TRBJ1-1; the D is unclear. The CDR3 runs 14 residues. Germline V gene sequence: CDR1 MDHEN, CDR2 SYDVKM. V dropped 4 bases and J dropped 1 base, with 10 bases sitting between them.

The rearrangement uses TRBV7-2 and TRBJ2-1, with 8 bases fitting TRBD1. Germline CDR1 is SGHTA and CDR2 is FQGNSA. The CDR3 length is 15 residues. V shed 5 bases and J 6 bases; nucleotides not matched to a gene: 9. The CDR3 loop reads CASSHGQGRFNEQFF. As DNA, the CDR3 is TGTGCCAGCAGCCATGGACAGGGAAGGTTCAATGAGCAGTTCTTC.